These T cell receptor beta chains were read from a single sample in a study of blood T cells in healthy people across ages. From the 5' RACE reads, TCRdb called clonotypes with MiXCR, one entry per CDR3 protein. The sample consists of roughly 1,300,000 distinct CDR3 sequences, around 55% of them appearing once. The sequencing input was blood. The receptors shown here come from a man aged 18 to 30 in good health. CDR3s include the opening cysteine and the closing phenylalanine or tryptophan.

V gene | CDR3 length | CDR3 protein
TRBV29-1 | 12 | CSVAQGIYGYTF
TRBV7-2 | 17 | CASSPPDGQQYNYGYTF
TRBV5-1 | 14 | CASSFRSRFYGYTF
TRBV27 | 14 | CASSSQGGGTEAFF
TRBV5-1 | 15 | CASSLGDRNNNEQFF
TRBV2 | 14 | CASSGQGANQPQHF
TRBV6-2/TRBV6-3 | 13 | CASSPMRDQPQHF
TRBV7-8 | 16 | CASPPWEGGAADTQYF
TRBV3-1 | 15 | CASSQGLARTGELFF
TRBV20-1 | 15 | CSLPPGQGHEVEAFF
TRBV20-1 | 16 | CSASYLTGFEGQPQHF
TRBV27 | 11 | CASSGGRLQYF
TRBV7-8 | 17 | CASSLARDGTFTDTQYF
TRBV4-1 | 14 | CASSPRDPGGEQYF
TRBV20-1 | 14 | CSARVAGGFYEQFF
TRBV2 | 14 | CASSGTGGAYGYTF
TRBV7-2 | 13 | CASRGIGDGIQYF
TRBV7-9 | 16 | CASSRDRPSSKNIQYF
TRBV6-1 | 18 | CGSSRPTTMDSLNTEAFF
TRBV25-1 | 15 | CASSEFAGAGETQYF
TRBV20-1 | 15 | CSATLTGQANYDYTF
TRBV29-1 | 11 | CSGPTQETQYF
TRBV10-1 | 14 | CASSEVAPTGELFF